These 14 T cell receptor beta chains were sequenced from one sample in a study of regulatory T cells in long-lasting Graves disease. Construction of the TCR beta libraries employed iRepertoire HTBI primers in conjunction with Arm-PCR of CDR3 regions. TCRdb reprocessed the multiplex PCR reads with MiXCR, giving one entry per CDR3 protein. This sample carries 350,000 to 500,000 distinct CDR3 sequences, around 13% of them seen once, and the ten largest clones take around a sixth. As for time point: newly diagnosed GD, antithyroid drugs for less than 3 months. The TCR library was made from RNA extracted from PBMCs. The same data also went into a second study, on T cells in Graves' hyperthyroidism and ophthalmopathy.

This specimen was peripheral blood mononuclear cells (PBMCs), taken at new diagnosis, from a patient treated with antithyroid drugs. The receptors stem from a woman aged 50 to 65 with Graves disease.

Notes on this clonotype: A much more abundant neighbour one base away suggests this may be a read error. The chain employs TRBV5-1 and TRBJ2-7, with 9 bases matching TRBD2. Germline values: CDR1 SGHRS, CDR2 YFSETQ. CDR3 length: 16 residues. J gave up 7 bases and V 4 bases, and 15 bases lay outside the gene matches. The CDR3 is CASSGTGTSSYNEQYF. The DNA of the CDR3 is TGCGCCAGCAGCGGAACCGGGACTAGCTCCTACAATGAGCAGTACTTC.

Turning to this clonotype: Just one base apart from a much larger clone, this may be a read error. The V gene is TRBV6-2 or TRBV6-3, the J gene TRBJ2-1; no definite D call. The CDR3 has 15 residues. V dropped 2 bases and J dropped 8 bases, with 16 bases sitting between them. Germline-derived CDR1 and CDR2 are MNHEY and SVGEGT. The CDR3 nucleotides are TGTGCCAGCAGTTACCTAACGGGCCCAGGTTATGAGCAGTTCTTC. Translating gives CASSYLTGPGYEQFF.

In this sample, this clonotype turned up a few times. The chain joins TRBV3-1 to TRBJ2-2, with a tentative D call TRBD1 (5 bases). The CDR3 totals 13 residues. Trimming pared 2 bases from V and 7 bases from J, leaving 8 bases between. The V gene's germline CDR1 is LGHDT and CDR2 YNNKEL (reference sequence). The DNA for the CDR3 is TGTGCCAGCAGCCAATTAAGGGGCGGGGAGCTGTTTTTT. Translation: CASSQLRGGELFF.

Only a few counts were recorded for this clonotype. The chain uses TRBV5-6 and TRBJ1-1, with 7 bases lining up with TRBD1. This CDR3 contains 16 residues. After removal of 3 bases from V and 5 bases from J, the junction contained 13 bases not matched to a gene. Per the germline V gene, CDR1 is SGHDT and CDR2 is YYEEEE. The CDR3 region is CASSSRTGVPRTEAFF. CDR3 DNA sequence: TGTGCCAGCAGCTCACGGACAGGCGTCCCCCGGACTGAAGCTTTCTTT.

In its sample, this clonotype was seen many times. V gene TRBV20-1 combines with J gene TRBJ2-3, with a tentative D call TRBD2 (5 bases). Trimming left V 3 bases short and J 5 bases short, with 15 bases between. The CDR3 spans 14 residues. CDR1 and CDR2 from the germline V gene are DFQATT and SNEGSKA (reference sequence). The CDR3 reads CSARKLTGGDTQYF. The CDR3, as DNA: TGCAGTGCTAGGAAGCTTACCGGAGGAGATACGCAGTATTTT.

The chain joins TRBV5-6 to TRBJ1-4, with D possibly matching TRBD1 (5 bases). This CDR3 contains 14 residues. The V end was cut by 4 bases, the J end by 5 bases, with 12 bases between. Looked up from germline, CDR1 is SGHDT and CDR2 is YYEEEE. CDR3 sequence: CASSRPTENEKLFF. The CDR3 coding sequence is TGTGCCAGCAGCCGGCCGACAGAGAATGAAAAACTGTTTTTT.

This clonotype occurred many times. The rearrangement joins TRBV2 to TRBJ1-1, with TRBD1 as a possible D gene (6 bases). Germline CDR1 and CDR2: SNHLY and FYNNEI. Trimming took 7 bases from V and 0 from J, leaving 12 bases between them. The CDR3 sequence is 14 residues long. CDR3 nucleotide sequence: TGTGCCAGCATGGAGGGGACAATGAACACTGAAGCTTTCTTT. Amino acids: CASMEGTMNTEAFF.

This clonotype was counted between two and nine times. The chain combines TRBV5-6 with TRBJ2-7; the D gene is possibly TRBD1 (6 bases). CDR1 is SGHDT and CDR2 is YYEEEE in the germline V gene. CDR3 length: 15 residues. Between the trimmed V and J ends, which lost 4 bases and 0 bases, there was a span of 14 bases. The CDR3 reads CASSADSVSSYEQYF. The CDR3 DNA follows: TGTGCCAGCAGCGCGGACAGTGTTAGCTCCTACGAGCAGTACTTC.

This clonotype came up many times. The V gene is TRBV7-3, the J gene TRBJ2-1; no reliable D call. This CDR3 is 15 amino acids long. V dropped 2 bases and J dropped 2 bases, with 10 bases sitting between them. The germline V gene encodes CDR1 SGHTA and CDR2 FQGTGA. This chain's CDR3 is CASSLQGRAYNEQFF. In nucleotides, the CDR3 is TGTGCCAGCAGCTTACAAGGACGGGCCTACAATGAGCAGTTCTTC.

This clonotype was detected a few times. The gene calls are TRBV6-9 and TRBJ2-7; D is uncertain. The germline V gene has CDR1 MNHGY and CDR2 SVAAGI. Trimming removed 3 bases from V and 4 bases from J, with 10 bases in between. There are 13 residues in the CDR3. The CDR3 here is CASSYSNSYEQYF. The DNA of the CDR3 is TGTGCCAGCAGTTACTCGAACTCTTACGAGCAGTACTTC.

This clonotype was detected ten times or more. In DNA, the CDR3 is TGTGCCTGGTCCCAGCGGCAAAACATTCAGTACTTC. Its translation is CAWSQRQNIQYF. This chain uses TRBV30 with TRBJ2-4; possibly TRBD2 for D (5 bases). From germline, CDR1 is GTSNPN and CDR2 SVGIG (reference sequence). The CDR3 has 12 residues. Trimming removed 5 bases at V and 5 bases at J, with 10 bases between.

About this clonotype itself: This clone may be a read error of a much larger clone one base away. The chain links TRBV2 to TRBJ1-5; D perhaps matches TRBD1 (6 bases). V lost 6 bases and J lost 8, with 14 bases in between. CDR1 is SNHLY and CDR2 is FYNNEI in the germline V gene. The CDR3 length is 13 residues. The CDR3 DNA reads as TGTGCCAGCAGGGAGGCAGGGGCCGAGCCCCAGCATTTT. Protein: CASREAGAEPQHF.

This sequence joins TRBV5-1 and TRBJ2-7; TRBD2 is a possible D gene (5 bases). Trimming stripped 0 bases from V and 5 bases from J, with 12 bases between. This CDR3 spans 14 amino acids. From germline, CDR1 is SGHRS and CDR2 YFSETQ. DNA for the CDR3: TGCGCCAGCAGCTTGGCGGCTAGCCAGGACGAGCAGTACTTC. Amino acids: CASSLAASQDEQYF.

In regard to this clonotype: A read error is possible here, since a much larger clone lies one base away. This rearrangement joins TRBV6-1 to TRBJ2-7; D perhaps matches TRBD1 (5 bases). The germline gives CDR1 MNHNS, CDR2 SASEGT. The CDR3 is 13 amino acids. The CDR3 protein is CASSTDSLYGQYF. The CDR3 coding sequence is TGTGCCAGCAGTACAGACAGCCTATACGGGCAGTACTTC.